The 21 T cell receptor beta chains presented below share a single source sample, sequenced in a study of naive and memory T cell subsets. The SP2 primer and nested alpha and beta constant region primers amplified ligated cDNA in four rounds. One entry per CDR3 protein results from TCRdb running MiXCR on the 5' RACE reads. The sample contains more than 45,000 distinct CDR3 sequences, about 4.4% of which appear only once. A UMI-containing oligonucleotide was joined by 3' ligation to the TCR cDNA template. The source is a female donor in good health.

This clonotype was observed at least ten times. The chain uses TRBV6-2 or TRBV6-3 and TRBJ2-5; 12 nucleotides agree with TRBD1. The CDR3 covers 15 residues. CDR1 MNHEY and CDR2 SVGEGT come from the germline V gene. The trim removed 2 bases at V and 5 bases at J, leaving 3 bases unmatched. The chain's CDR3 is CASSYGTGGAETQYF. CDR3 DNA sequence: TGTGCCAGCAGTTACGGGACAGGGGGCGCTGAGACCCAGTACTTC.

Points on this clonotype: A single base separates this from a much larger clone, so it may be a read error. The genes are TRBV3-1 and TRBJ2-7; either TRBD1 or TRBD2 may fit D (5 bases each). Trimming removed 2 bases from V and 4 bases from J, with 21 bases in between. The CDR3 extends over 17 amino acids. CDR1 is LGHDT, CDR2 YNNKEL, per germline (reference sequence). The CDR3 here is CASSQPHSGTGKYEQYF. CDR3 nucleotides: TGTGCCAGCAGCCAACCCCATAGTGGGACCGGGAAATACGAGCAGTACTTC.

This clonotype was found many times. The V call is TRBV18, the J call TRBJ1-1; no firm D call. This CDR3 region has 13 residues. Deletions cut 0 bases from V and 2 bases from J, with 4 bases between. From germline, CDR1 is KGHSH and CDR2 LQKENI. Written as DNA, the CDR3 is TGTGCCAGCTCACCACCGTCCAACACTGAAGCTTTCTTT. It is translated as CASSPPSNTEAFF.

In its sample, this clonotype was seen many times. V usage is TRBV12-3 or TRBV12-4 and J usage is TRBJ2-7; perhaps TRBD2 as D (5 bases). V was trimmed by 6 bases and J by 4 bases, leaving 13 bases between them. CDR3 length equals 13 residues. CDR3 loop: CASRTKGGYEQYF. The CDR3 DNA reads as TGTGCCAGCAGAACTAAAGGCGGGTACGAGCAGTACTTC.

At least ten counts were recorded for this clonotype. The chain has TRBV13 and TRBJ1-2; TRBD1 aligns across 7 bases. Per the germline V gene, CDR1 is PRHDT and CDR2 is FYEKMQ (reference sequence). J lost 5 bases, V lost 0 bases, and 6 bases had no gene match. This CDR3 has 15 amino acids. CDR3 in DNA: TGTGCCAGCAGCTTAGGCCGAGGGACAGCGTATGGCTACACCTTC. It yields the protein CASSLGRGTAYGYTF.

This clonotype was seen a handful of times. One end of the junction varies from germline; a read error may be responsible. V usage is TRBV5-4 and J usage is TRBJ1-2, with TRBD1 as a possible D gene (6 bases). CDR3 length: 14 amino acids. CDR1 and CDR2 (germline): SGHNT, YYREEE (reference sequence). The CDR3 DNA is TGTGCCAGCAGCTTGGATAGGCAGGGGTATGGCGACACCTTC. This encodes CASSLDRQGYGDTF.

This clonotype occurred many times. The chain recombines TRBV10-3 with TRBJ2-5; perhaps TRBD1 as D (7 bases). CDR1 and CDR2 (germline): ENHRY, SYGVKD. V was pared by 3 bases and J by 1 base, with 12 bases between. The CDR3 has 15 amino acids. For the CDR3, the DNA is TGTGCCATCAGTGATGGGGGGACAGCCCAAGAGACCCAGTACTTC. Translating it yields CAISDGGTAQETQYF.

This clonotype was seen many times. The chain links TRBV2 to TRBJ1-2; D might be TRBD1 (6 bases). The germline V gene has CDR1 SNHLY and CDR2 FYNNEI. The CDR3 is made up of 13 amino acids. The V and J ends lost 5 bases and 4 bases respectively, with 11 bases between them. Written as DNA, the CDR3 is TGTGCCAGCAGTTTAGAGGGGGTCTATGGCTACACCTTC. Encoded protein: CASSLEGVYGYTF. Full variable domain (remainder filled in from reference TRBV2 and TRBJ1-2): EPEVTQTPSHQVTQMGQEVILRCVPISNHLYFYWYRQILGQKVEFLVSFYNNEISEKSEIFDDQFSVERPDGSNFTLKIRSTKLEDSAMYFCASSLEGVYGYTFGSGTRLTVV.

This clonotype showed up many times. This chain connects TRBV6-5 to TRBJ2-1, with D possibly being TRBD2 (6 bases). The CDR3 totals 15 residues. CDR1 and CDR2 from the germline V gene are MNHEY and SVGAGI. V lost 6 bases to trimming and J lost 6 bases, with 18 bases between them. For the CDR3, the DNA is TGTGCCAGCAGCCCCGGGCTAGCGAGTCTCAATGAGCAGTTCTTC. This codes for CASSPGLASLNEQFF.

There are many counts of this clonotype. The rearrangement uses TRBV7-9 and TRBJ2-3; D not resolved. Germline lookup yields CDR1 SEHNR and CDR2 FQNEAQ (reference sequence). V lost 5 bases and J lost 0, with 3 bases in between. The length of the CDR3 is 12 residues. Written as DNA, the CDR3 is TGTGCCAGCAGCGTTAGCACAGATACGCAGTATTTT. Translating gives CASSVSTDTQYF.

The J gene is TRBJ2-2, the V gene TRBV19; D remains ambiguous. Trimming stripped 6 bases from V and 7 bases from J, with 12 bases between. There are 13 residues in the CDR3. The V gene's germline CDR1 is LNHDA and CDR2 SQIVND (reference sequence). The CDR3 region has the DNA TGTGCCAGTAGGGGAAGGGCTGTCGGGGAGCTGTTTTTT. The encoded protein is CASRGRAVGELFF.

This clonotype was counted many times. This sequence joins TRBV12-3 or TRBV12-4 and TRBJ1-5; a weak D match, TRBD1 (6 bases). Trimming removed 6 bases at V and 5 bases at J, with 17 bases between. The CDR3 spans 15 residues. CDR3 loop: CASSLGQSSDQPQHF. The CDR3 bases are TGTGCCAGCAGCCTCGGACAGTCCTCTGATCAGCCCCAGCATTTT.

This clonotype was observed at least ten times. This rearrangement joins TRBV6-5 to TRBJ1-5; 11 bases fit TRBD1. The germline gives CDR1 MNHEY, CDR2 SVGAGI. V was pared by 8 bases and J by 0 bases, with 3 bases of the junction left unmatched. The CDR3 loop spans 15 amino acids. The CDR3 protein is CASQDRGLSNQPQHF. The DNA for the CDR3 is TGTGCCAGCCAGGACAGGGGGCTTAGCAATCAGCCCCAGCATTTT.

This clonotype was detected once. Just one base apart from a much larger clone, this may be a read error. The rearrangement uses TRBV20-1 and TRBJ2-1; D unresolved. CDR1 and CDR2 from the germline V gene are DFQATT and SNEGSKA (reference sequence). Trimming took off 2 bases at V and 9 bases at J, with 14 bases between the two ends. The CDR3 is 13 amino acids. CDR3 amino acids: CSARTIGCLEQFF. The CDR3 coding sequence is TGCAGTGCTAGAACCATCGGATGCCTTGAGCAGTTCTTC.

This clonotype was detected a few times. V is TRBV15 and J is TRBJ2-3; D is unclear. This CDR3 is built from 11 residues. CDR1 and CDR2 from the germline V gene are LNHNV and YYDKDF (reference sequence). Trimming cost V 0 bases and J 10 bases, with 5 bases left between them. The CDR3 is CATSRDGAQYF. CDR3 sequence (DNA): TGTGCCACCAGCAGAGATGGCGCGCAGTATTTT. The whole variable domain, remainder taken from reference TRBV15 and TRBJ2-3, is DAMVIQNPRYQVTQFGKPVTLSCSQTLNHNVMYWYQQKSSQAPKLLFHYYDKDFNNEADTPDNFQSRRPNTSFCFLDIRSPGLGDTAMYLCATSRDGAQYFGPGTRLTVL.

At least ten counts were recorded for this clonotype. This chain uses TRBV30 with TRBJ2-7; a possible D gene is TRBD2 (6 bases). Germline V gives CDR1 GTSNPN, CDR2 SVGIG (reference sequence). The CDR3 is 15 residues long. The V end lost 1 base, the J end lost 3 bases, and 16 bases lay between the germline ends. The CDR3 is CAWSDDPFSGYEQYF. CDR3 DNA: TGTGCCTGGAGTGATGACCCCTTTAGCGGCTACGAGCAGTACTTC.

This clonotype was seen repeatedly, ten times or more. The chain links TRBV20-1 to TRBJ2-2, with TRBD2 as a possible D gene (5 bases). The CDR3 length is 11 residues. The germline V gene encodes CDR1 DFQATT and CDR2 SNEGSKA (reference sequence). With 6 bases removed from V and 4 bases from J, the gap between germline ends came to 6 bases. The CDR3 nucleotides read TGCAGTGCCGCGGGCACCGGGGAGCTGTTTTTT. It yields the protein CSAAGTGELFF.

At least ten counts were recorded for this clonotype. The chain joins TRBV14 to TRBJ2-6; D remains ambiguous. The CDR3 is 15 amino acids. The V end lost 3 bases, the J end lost 3 bases, and 9 bases lay between the germline ends. Germline CDR1 is SGHDN and CDR2 is FVKESK. The CDR3 loop reads CASSHPGRGANVLTF. CDR3 DNA: TGTGCCAGCAGCCACCCTGGACGTGGGGCCAACGTCCTGACTTTC.

This clonotype was counted many times. The junction and the germline gene differ at one end; a read error may be behind it. The chain recombines TRBV12-3 or TRBV12-4 with TRBJ2-4; D uncertain. This CDR3 has 8 residues. The CDR3 sequence: CASSPGHF. Here the CDR3 DNA reads TGTGCCAGCAGCCCCGGGCACTTC.

In this sample, this clonotype turned up a few times. The DNA for the CDR3 is TGTGCCAGCAGCTTTCACCGACAGGGGCCAGATACGCAGTATTTT. It is translated as CASSFHRQGPDTQYF. The genes are TRBV7-2 and TRBJ2-3; 8 positions match TRBD1. The J segment lost 4 bases and the V segment lost 3 bases, leaving 6 bases of the junction unmatched. The CDR3 contains 15 residues. Germline lookup yields CDR1 SGHTA and CDR2 FQGNSA.

DNA of the CDR3: TGTGCCAGCAGTTACGCGGGGAGGGACGAGCAGTTCTTC. It yields the protein CASSYAGRDEQFF. V gene TRBV6-2 or TRBV6-3 combines with J gene TRBJ2-1; 7 bases map to TRBD2. Looked up from germline, CDR1 is MNHEY and CDR2 is SVGEGT. The CDR3 spans 13 residues. After removal of 2 bases from V and 10 bases from J, the junction contained 5 bases not matched to a gene.